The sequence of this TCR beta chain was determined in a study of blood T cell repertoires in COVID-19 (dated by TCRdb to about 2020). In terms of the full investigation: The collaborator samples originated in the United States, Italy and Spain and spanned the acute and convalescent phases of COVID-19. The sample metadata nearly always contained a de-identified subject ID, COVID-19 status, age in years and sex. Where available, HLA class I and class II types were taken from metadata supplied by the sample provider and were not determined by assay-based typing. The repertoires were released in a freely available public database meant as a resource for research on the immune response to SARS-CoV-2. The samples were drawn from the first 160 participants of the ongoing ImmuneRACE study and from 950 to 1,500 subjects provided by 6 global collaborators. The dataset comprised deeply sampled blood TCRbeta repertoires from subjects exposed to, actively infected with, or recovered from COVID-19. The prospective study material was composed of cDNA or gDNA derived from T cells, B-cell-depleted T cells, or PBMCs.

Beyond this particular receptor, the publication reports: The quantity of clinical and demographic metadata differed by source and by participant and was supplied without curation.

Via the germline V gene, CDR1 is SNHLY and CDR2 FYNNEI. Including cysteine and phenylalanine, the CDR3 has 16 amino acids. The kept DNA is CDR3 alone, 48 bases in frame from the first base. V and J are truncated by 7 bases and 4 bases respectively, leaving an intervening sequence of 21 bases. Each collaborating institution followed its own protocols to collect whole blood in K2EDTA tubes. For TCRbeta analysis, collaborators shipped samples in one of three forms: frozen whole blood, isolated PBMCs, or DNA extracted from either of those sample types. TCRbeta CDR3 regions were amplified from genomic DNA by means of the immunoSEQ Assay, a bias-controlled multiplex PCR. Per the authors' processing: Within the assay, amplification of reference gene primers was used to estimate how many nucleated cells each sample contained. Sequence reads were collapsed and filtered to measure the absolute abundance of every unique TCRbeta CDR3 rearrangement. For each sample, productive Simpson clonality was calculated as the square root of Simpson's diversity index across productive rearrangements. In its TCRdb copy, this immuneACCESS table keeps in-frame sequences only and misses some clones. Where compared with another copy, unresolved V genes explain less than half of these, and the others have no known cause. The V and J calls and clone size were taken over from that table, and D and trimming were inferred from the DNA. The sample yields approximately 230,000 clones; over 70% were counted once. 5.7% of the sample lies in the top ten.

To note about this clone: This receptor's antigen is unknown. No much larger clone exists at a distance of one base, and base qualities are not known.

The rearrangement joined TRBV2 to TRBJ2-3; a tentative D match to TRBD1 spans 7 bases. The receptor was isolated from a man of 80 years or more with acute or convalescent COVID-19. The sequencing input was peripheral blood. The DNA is TGTGCCAGCATCCCCCGACAGGGCGGGGAGGCAGATACGCAGTATTTT. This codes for CASIPRQGGEADTQYF.